What follows are 4 T cell receptor beta chains derived from one specimen sequenced in a study of shared clonotypes between healthy human individuals. Produced via immunoSEQ multiplex PCR; TCRdb's table is partial and in-frame only. The table has approximately 640,000 clones, about 78% seen once. Sequencing was performed on memory CD4+ T cells sorted from blood. Subset specified: CD45RA-negative fraction. The receptors were gathered from a woman under 40 in good health.

The chain carries TRBV5-1 and TRBJ2-7; weak D call: TRBD1 (6 bases). V was cut by 4 bases and J by 2 bases, with 13 bases left in between. This CDR3 spans 14 amino acids. CDR1 SGHRS and CDR2 YFSETQ come from the germline V gene. The CDR3 spells CASSPGTPTYEQYF. The DNA for the CDR3 is TGCGCCAGCAGCCCCGGGACACCAACCTACGAGCAGTACTTC.

A note on this clone: Other DNA sequences in this specimen translate into the identical CDR3. The chain couples TRBV2 to TRBJ1-1; D remains ambiguous. The CDR3 extends over 13 amino acids. V was shortened by 1 base and J by 3 bases, with 6 bases between the two germline ends. Germline V gene sequence: CDR1 SNHLY, CDR2 FYNNEI. This CDR3 is CASSEVGYTEAFF. In DNA form, the CDR3 reads TGTGCCAGCAGTGAAGTCGGGTACACTGAAGCTTTCTTT.

The gene calls are TRBV29-1 and TRBJ2-7; 8 nucleotides match TRBD2. The CDR3 consists of 13 residues. Germline CDR1 and CDR2: SQVTM and ANQGSEA. The ends lost 7 bases at V and 4 bases at J; junction bases unmatched: 9. This CDR3 is CSGGPSGSYEQYF. DNA of the CDR3: TGCAGCGGCGGACCCAGCGGGAGTTACGAGCAGTACTTC.

The gene calls are TRBV6-5 and TRBJ1-6; no reliable D call. The CDR3 has 14 amino acids. CDR1 is MNHEY and CDR2 is SVGAGI in the germline V gene. The V end was cut by 7 bases, the J end by 7 bases, with 14 bases between. CDR3 amino acids: CASTQGWQNSPLHF. The CDR3 DNA reads as TGTGCCAGCACCCAAGGGTGGCAAAATTCACCCCTCCACTTT.